This T cell receptor beta chain was captured by sequencing in a study of cytomegalovirus exposure and HLA in healthy donors. Across the study: The roughly 120 validation repertoires, a later analysis reported, used the same platform as the 666 first-cohort repertoires.

Whole-study results and caveats: Using the classifier, cytomegalovirus status was reportedly diagnosed with high specificity and sensitivity. The study labeled 150 to 200 TCR beta chains cytomegalovirus-associated.

Germline V gene data show CDR1 as MNHEY and CDR2 as SMNVEV (reference sequence). The CDR3 consists of 15 residues. The V gene end was trimmed by 8 bases and the J gene end by 8 bases; junction bases not matched to a gene: 14. Sequencing used immunoSEQ multiplex PCR; TCRdb keeps in-frame clones, though not all of them. In the table there are roughly 280,000 clones, 80% to 90% of which are singletons. Details on this clone: What it recognizes is unknown.

This receptor was identified in a woman aged 18-30 years in good health and CMV-seronegative. The V and J genes are TRBV27 and TRBJ2-1; 8 bases line up with TRBD1. Input material: PBMCs. The CDR3 DNA reads as TGTGCCAGCGTGTCAGGACAGGGACGAATGTATGAGCAGTTCTTC. It yields the protein CASVSGQGRMYEQFF.